This TCR beta chain stems from a study of shared clonotypes between healthy human individuals. TCRdb keeps only in-frame clones here, not all; method: immunoSEQ multiplex PCR. In the table there are around 610,000 clones, roughly 96% of which are singletons. Positive CCR7 selection of CD45RO-negative cells yielded the naive CD8 cells, and terminally differentiated effector memory CD45RA+ cells were excluded. With 6 bases removed from V and 3 bases from J, the gap between germline ends came to 20 bases. The CDR3 length is 16 residues. Germline assignment: CDR1 MDHEN and CDR2 SYDVKM. The specimen was naive CD8+ T cells sorted from blood. The rearrangement uses TRBV28 and TRBJ1-2; D is possibly TRBD1 (5 bases). This clonotype was sampled from a woman in her 30s in good health. CDR3 amino acids: CASSFLGSSGDYGYTF. In nucleotides, the CDR3 is TGTGCCAGCAGCTTCTTGGGCTCCTCGGGGGACTATGGCTACACCTTC.